This TCR beta chain was sequenced during a study of breast tumors, draining lymph nodes, adjacent tissues. Samples came from axillary lymph nodes draining the breast cancer. The germline V gene encodes CDR1 SGHNT and CDR2 YENEEA. The CDR3 loop spans 13 amino acids. V lost 2 bases and J 5 bases, leaving 7 bases between the germline ends. This clonotype was seen repeatedly, ten times or more. MiXCR, applied by TCRdb to the multiplex PCR reads, yields one record per CDR3 protein. The table lists about 270,000 distinct CDR3 sequences, under 35% of them singletons. The sequenced sample was axillary lymph node tissue. V gene TRBV11-3 combines with J gene TRBJ2-1; D remains unclear. The receptor was isolated from a female donor with breast cancer. Some clones in this sample may be carry-over from other donors' samples. CDR3 DNA: TGTGCCAGCAGCTTAAACCGACACAATGAGCAGTTCTTC. Amino acid sequence: CASSLNRHNEQFF.